In this sample, the clone carrying this T cell receptor (beta chain) turned up once. The assay was immunoSEQ multiplex PCR, and TCRdb's table has in-frame clones only and misses some. The sample consists of around 80,000 clones, more than 70% of them appearing once. This sample is part of a study of control samples from healthy donors and cancer patients. The receptor was derived from a woman aged 50 to 65 in good health. Sequencing used blood.

CDR3 coding DNA: TGTGCCAGCAACGATATACAGGGGGTAGGCACTGAAGCTTTCTTT. This encodes CASNDIQGVGTEAFF. The chain recombines TRBV6-5 with TRBJ1-1, with 8 nucleotides matching TRBD1. After removal of 7 bases from V and 4 bases from J, the junction contained 11 bases not matched to a gene. The CDR3 sequence is 15 residues long. Germline V gene sequence: CDR1 MNHEY, CDR2 SVGAGI.